Presented here are 20 T cell receptor beta chains from one specimen sequenced in a study of neoadjuvant anti-PD-1 for oral cavity cancer (dated by TCRdb to about 2021). Receptor libraries were prepared by the immunoSEQ multiplex PCR assay. TCRdb took over this immuneACCESS table, retaining in-frame rearrangements with V and J assigned. Such tables are incomplete; in checked studies, under half of the missing clones stem from an unresolved V gene, and the remainder is unexplained. A total of roughly 15,000 clones appear in this sample, roughly 70% of them only once. The ten largest clonotypes hold approximately 2.5% of the sample. Explained via the paper, the time point label denotes: before neoadjuvant nivolumab. The source was PBMCs, collected before nivolumab (anti-PD-1) treatment. These receptor sequences come from a person aged 35-79 years with oral cavity squamous cell carcinoma.

This clone showed up just once. This rearrangement joins TRBV6-5 to TRBJ2-3; D may be TRBD2 (5 bases). The V end lost 5 bases, the J end lost 2 bases, and 11 bases lay between the germline ends. The CDR3 extends over 14 amino acids. Germline CDR1 and CDR2: MNHEY and SVGAGI. CDR3 sequence: CASSRGWNTDTQYF. CDR3 DNA sequence: TGTGCCAGCAGTCGCGGGTGGAACACAGATACGCAGTATTTT.

The CDR3 DNA follows: TGTGCCAGCAGCGGCCGGGACAGGACAGATACGCAGTATTTT. It encodes CASSGRDRTDTQYF. This chain links TRBV5-4 with TRBJ2-3; 8 bases map to TRBD1. CDR1 is SGHNT and CDR2 is YYREEE in the germline V gene (reference sequence). Trimming took 4 bases from V and 3 from J; bases not matched to a gene: 4. The CDR3 is 14 amino acids.

This clone was counted only a few times. The chain employs TRBV12-2 and TRBJ2-7; TRBD2, the table's D call, lacks a check against the DNA. TRBV12-2 is a pseudogene locus. This CDR3 has 17 amino acids. CDR3 sequence (DNA): TGTGCAAGTCGCTTAGCCGGGTATGGCGGGAGGCTTCACGAGCAGTACTTC. Its protein product is CASRLAGYGGRLHEQYF.

This clone was seen a single time. This chain joins TRBV5-6 and TRBJ2-1, with TRBD2 matching over 7 bases. J was trimmed by 14 bases and V by 3 bases; bases with no gene match: 5. The V gene's germline CDR1 is SGHDT and CDR2 YYEEEE. The CDR3 runs to 11 residues. The CDR3 bases are TGTGCCAGCAGCTCCGGGACTATGGAGTTCTTC. This codes for CASSSGTMEFF.

The rearrangement links TRBV28 to TRBJ1-2; D is ambiguous. This CDR3 is 13 amino acids long. Germline V gene sequence: CDR1 MDHEN, CDR2 SYDVKM. V lost 4 bases to trimming and J lost 5 bases, with 11 bases between them. In DNA, the CDR3 is TGTGCCAGCAGTTCCCAGAGTCGGTATGGCTACACCTTC. Encoded protein: CASSSQSRYGYTF.

The chain recombines TRBV11-2 with TRBJ2-1; D is possibly TRBD2 (6 bases). Trimming removed 0 bases from V and 10 bases from J, with 16 bases in between. The germline CDR1 and CDR2 sequences are SGHAT and FQNNGV. This CDR3 has 15 amino acids. This CDR3 reads CASSLDRGTVREQFF. CDR3 DNA sequence: TGTGCCAGCAGCTTAGATCGGGGGACGGTCAGAGAGCAGTTCTTC.

This chain uses TRBV7-8 with TRBJ2-7; 8 bases are a match to TRBD1. Germline V lookup: CDR1 SGHVS, CDR2 FQNEAQ. Trimming at V came to 1 base and at J to 2 bases, leaving 4 bases not matched to a gene. The CDR3 loop spans 15 amino acids. DNA of the CDR3: TGTGCCAGCAGCTTAGGGGACAGGATCGCCTACGAGCAGTACTTC. It yields the protein CASSLGDRIAYEQYF.

This rearrangement joins TRBV30 to TRBJ2-1; weak D call: TRBD1 (5 bases). Trimming took off 4 bases at V and 6 bases at J, with 13 bases between the two ends. The CDR3 spans 13 residues. Germline values: CDR1 GTSNPN, CDR2 SVGIG (reference sequence). This chain's CDR3 is CAWTRFRGNEQFF. The DNA of the CDR3 is TGTGCCTGGACCCGATTTAGGGGCAATGAGCAGTTCTTC.

This clone was observed a handful of times. The chain joins TRBV7-9 to TRBJ1-1; no firm D call. This CDR3 has 15 amino acids. Trimming took off 5 bases at V and 0 bases at J, with 13 bases between the two ends. The germline V gene has CDR1 SEHNR and CDR2 FQNEAQ (reference sequence). The CDR3 protein is CASSTKGGLNTEAFF. The CDR3 coding sequence is TGTGCCAGCAGCACAAAAGGAGGGTTGAACACTGAAGCTTTCTTT. The entire variable domain, with the rest obtained from reference TRBV7-9 and TRBJ1-1, is as follows: DTGVSQNPRHKITKRGQNVTFRCDPISEHNRLYWYRQTLGQGPEFLTYFQNEAQLEKSRLLSDRFSAERPKGSFSTLEIQRTEQGDSAMYLCASSTKGGLNTEAFFGQGTRLTVV.

The chain joins TRBV19 to TRBJ2-2, with D possibly being TRBD2 (5 bases). CDR3 size: 15 residues. Trimming stripped 3 bases from V and 0 bases from J, with 8 bases between. Germline CDR1 is LNHDA and CDR2 is SQIVND (reference sequence). CDR3 loop: CASSIGVSNTGELFF. The CDR3 DNA follows: TGTGCCAGTAGTATCGGGGTATCGAACACCGGGGAGCTGTTTTTT.

V usage is TRBV10-3 and J usage is TRBJ1-5; TRBD1 agrees at 7 bases. The CDR3 spans 15 residues. The trim removed 4 bases at V and 4 bases at J, leaving 7 bases unmatched. Germline CDR1 reads ENHRY; CDR2 reads SYGVKD. As DNA, the CDR3 is TGTGCCATCAGTGCCGGGACAGAGAGTAATCAGCCCCAGCATTTT. As protein: CAISAGTESNQPQHF.

The chain links TRBV7-9 to TRBJ2-1; D possibly uses TRBD1 or TRBD2 (5 bases each). Per the germline V gene, CDR1 is SEHNR and CDR2 is FQNEAQ (reference sequence). This CDR3 has 14 amino acids. V lost 5 bases to trimming and J lost 7 bases, with 15 bases between them. The CDR3 DNA follows: TGTGCCAGCAGCCGAGGGGAGTGGGATAATGAGCAGTTCTTC. Translation gives CASSRGEWDNEQFF.

The genes are TRBV15 and TRBJ2-2; D is ambiguous. The CDR3 spans 16 residues. In germline, CDR1 is LNHNV, CDR2 YYDKDF (reference sequence). V dropped 0 bases and J dropped 2 bases, with 10 bases sitting between them. The CDR3: CATSRDPTLNTGELFF. The CDR3 DNA reads TGTGCCACCAGCAGAGATCCCACACTTAACACCGGGGAGCTGTTTTTT.

The rearrangement links TRBV5-6 to TRBJ2-7; D may match TRBD1 or TRBD2 (5 bases each). Germline V lookup: CDR1 SGHDT, CDR2 YYEEEE. V was shortened by 4 bases and J by 3 bases, with 11 bases between the two germline ends. The CDR3 is made up of 13 amino acids. The CDR3 DNA sequence: TGTGCCAGCAGCCGGGGCCAGGGCTACGAGCAGTACTTC. Translation: CASSRGQGYEQYF.

This chain uses TRBV27 with TRBJ1-5, with a possible D match to TRBD1 (5 bases). V lost 1 base, J lost 5 bases, and 6 bases lay in between. The CDR3 loop spans 13 amino acids. Germline CDR1 reads MNHEY; CDR2 reads SMNVEV (reference sequence). CDR3 DNA: TGTGCCAGCAGTTTATACAGGCATCAGCCCCAGCATTTT. It yields the protein CASSLYRHQPQHF.

A few counts support this clone. The chain links TRBV6-4 to TRBJ1-1, with a tentative D call TRBD1 (5 bases). CDR3 length equals 13 residues. In germline, CDR1 is MRHNA, CDR2 SNTAGT. V was cut by 7 bases and J by 1 base, with 10 bases left in between. DNA of the CDR3: TGTGCCAGCAAACGACAGCCGAACACTGAAGCTTTCTTT. Encoded protein: CASKRQPNTEAFF.

The chain employs TRBV19 and TRBJ2-1, with TRBD2 identical over 10 bases. The germline CDR1 and CDR2 sequences are LNHDA and SQIVND (reference sequence). CDR3 length: 15 residues. V dropped 5 bases and J dropped 10; count of bases not matched to a gene: 11. The CDR3 loop reads CASSRPAGGPKEQFF. For the CDR3, the DNA is TGTGCCAGTAGTCGTCCAGCGGGAGGGCCGAAGGAGCAGTTCTTC.

In this sample, this clone turned up a few times. The chain links TRBV29-1 to TRBJ1-2, with D tentatively TRBD1 (6 bases). The CDR3 covers 12 residues. CDR1 is SQVTM, CDR2 ANQGSEA, per germline. Trimming shortened V by 4 bases and J by 6 bases, and 12 bases separated the two germline ends. The CDR3 loop is CSVVSGAHGYTF. CDR3 nucleotides: TGCAGCGTTGTGTCGGGGGCCCATGGCTACACCTTC.

This clone was seen a few times. The rearrangement joins TRBV10-1 to TRBJ2-5; no reliable D call. From germline, CDR1 is WNHNN and CDR2 SYGVQD (reference sequence). The CDR3 extends over 14 amino acids. The V end lost 3 bases, the J end lost 2 bases, and 10 bases lay between the germline ends. The CDR3 sequence: CASSDDGWQETQYF. Here the CDR3 DNA reads TGCGCCAGCAGTGACGACGGGTGGCAAGAGACCCAGTACTTC.

DNA for the CDR3: TGCGCCAGCAGCTTGGCCCTAGCGGGAGAATGGGGGGAGCTGTTTTTT. Its translation is CASSLALAGEWGELFF. This chain joins TRBV5-1 and TRBJ2-2, with 10 positions matching TRBD2. The CDR3 is 16 residues long. V lost 0 bases to trimming and J lost 8 bases; unmatched junction nucleotides: 7. Germline CDR1 SGHRS, CDR2 YFSETQ.